The present TCR beta chain was sequenced within a study of a mutant IDH1 vaccine in newly diagnosed glioma. Study-level information: Treated individuals were around 60% male and around 38% female, averaging about 40 years of age.

Stated time point: baseline, week 1 (first vaccination visit). Indicated treatment: pre-vaccination baseline after standard-of-care therapy. Comment on this clone: Its antigen remains unidentified.

Germline V gene sequence: CDR1 MNHEY, CDR2 SVGAGI. This CDR3 is built from 14 residues. V lost 5 bases to trimming and J lost 9 bases; unmatched junction nucleotides: 4. Study outcomes and limitations: With respect to changes in top peripheral T cell clonotypes, pseudoprogression seemed unrelated.

Sequenced by immunoSEQ multiplex PCR; TCRdb stores in-frame clones only, minus some. Among tens of thousands of clones listed, 65% to 80% were seen once. J is TRBJ1-6 and V is TRBV6-5, with 10 bases identical to TRBD1. This clonotype originated in a woman in her 40s with glioma. The sample in question was PBMCs, obtained from a glioma patient treated with radiotherapy, temozolomide or both. In nucleotides, the CDR3 is TGTGCCAGCAGTCGGGACAGGGGCTTTTCACCCCTCCACTTT. Translation gives CASSRDRGFSPLHF.